What follows are 11 T cell receptor beta chains derived from one specimen sequenced in a study of post-analysis software for immune sequencing data. Built from TCR beta cDNA, the libraries had unique molecular identifiers in them. TCRdb re-derived calls from the PCR reads in MiXCR, one entry per CDR3 protein. The top ten hold under 5.5% of the sample, which has around 260,000 distinct CDR3 sequences, 35% to 40% seen once. These TCRs are of unknown antigen specificity. Study results and limitations: There were several TRBV segments more frequent in patients than controls, and TRBV5-6, TRBV5-1 and TRBV20-1 were among them.

Sequencing was done on a sample of blood. Source of these receptors: a girl aged 10 to 17 with multiple sclerosis.

This clonotype was detected many times. This chain connects TRBV6-1 to TRBJ1-4, with a tentative D call TRBD1 (5 bases). From germline, CDR1 is MNHNS and CDR2 SASEGT. CDR3 length: 16 residues. V lost 4 bases and J 0 bases, leaving 12 bases between the germline ends. CDR3 DNA: TGTGCCAGCAGTGGGGGGTCAATTTCAACTAATGAAAAACTGTTTTTT. It translates to CASSGGSISTNEKLFF.

Points on this clonotype: It may be a read error: a sequence one base away is much more abundant. The chain employs TRBV7-9 and TRBJ1-2; D possibly corresponds to TRBD1 (6 bases). The CDR3 length is 13 residues. CDR1 and CDR2 from the germline V gene are SEHNR and FQNEAQ (reference sequence). CDR3 DNA: TGTGCCGGCAGTTCCGACAGGTCTGATGGCTACACCTTC. This sequence encodes CAGSSDRSDGYTF.

This clonotype was picked up many times. The V gene is TRBV12-3 or TRBV12-4, the J gene TRBJ1-2; D unresolved. CDR3 length: 14 residues. Trimming removed 3 bases at V and 3 bases at J, with 11 bases between. In DNA form, the CDR3 reads TGTGCCAGCAGTTTCGATCGGGGAGACTATGGCTACACCTTC. Amino acids: CASSFDRGDYGYTF.

As regards this clonotype: This may come from a read error, since a much larger clone is one base off. V gene TRBV6-1 combines with J gene TRBJ2-3, with TRBD1 identical over 7 bases. This CDR3 has 16 amino acids. Germline CDR1 and CDR2: MNHNS and SASEGT. DNA of the CDR3: TGTGCCGGCAGTGAATACGGACAGGAGAGCACAGATACGCAGTATTTT. Translated, it gives CAGSEYGQESTDTQYF.

A note on this clonotype: Its ends do not fully match the called genes, so a read error is possible. This chain links TRBV7-9 with TRBJ2-1; a weak D match, TRBD2 (6 bases). The CDR3 runs to 15 residues. The V gene's germline CDR1 is SEHNR and CDR2 FQNEAQ (reference sequence). The CDR3 region has the DNA TGTGCCAGCAGCTCCCACGGCGGGGATAGCAATGGGCAGTTCTTC. Translated: CASSSHGGDSNGQFF.

V is TRBV20-1 and J is TRBJ1-5, with D unresolved. The V end lost 4 bases, the J end lost 2 bases, and 6 bases lay between the germline ends. From germline, CDR1 is DFQATT and CDR2 SNEGSKA (reference sequence). The CDR3 covers 12 residues. For the CDR3, the DNA is TGCAGTGCTAAAGCCGGCAATCAGCCCCAGCATTTT. It is translated as CSAKAGNQPQHF.

In regard to this clonotype: A much larger clone differs from this one at a single base, so this may be a read error. This chain connects TRBV12-3 or TRBV12-4 to TRBJ1-5; possibly TRBD1 for D (5 bases). This CDR3 is built from 14 residues. CDR3 sequence: CASSFRDSSQPQHF. DNA of the CDR3: TGTGCCAGCAGTTTCAGGGATAGCAGTCAGCCCCAGCATTTT.

The chain employs TRBV5-1 and TRBJ1-2, with D perhaps TRBD1 (6 bases). The CDR3 contains 13 residues. The ends were cut back, 3 bases at V and 8 bases at J, with 14 bases in the middle. Germline-derived CDR1 and CDR2 are SGHRS and YFSETQ. The CDR3: CASSSAGAGGYTF. The CDR3 DNA reads as TGCGCCAGCAGCTCGGCAGGGGCAGGCGGCTACACCTTC.

This clonotype was found many times. The V gene is TRBV5-5, the J gene TRBJ1-4, with 7 bases matching TRBD1. This CDR3 is 15 amino acids long. With 4 bases clipped from V and 6 bases from J, the junction kept 9 bases outside the gene matches. Germline-derived CDR1 and CDR2 are SGHKS and YYEKEE (reference sequence). CDR3 in amino acids: CASSADRQPYEKLFF. The CDR3 coding sequence is TGTGCCAGCAGCGCGGACAGGCAACCCTATGAAAAACTGTTTTTT.

The chain combines TRBV20-1 with TRBJ2-3; 7 bases are shared with TRBD1. The CDR3 has 15 amino acids. The ends lost 2 bases at V and 0 bases at J; junction bases unmatched: 5. Germline CDR1 DFQATT, CDR2 SNEGSKA (reference sequence). CDR3 amino acids: CSARRGGKSTDTQYF. Written as DNA, the CDR3 is TGCAGTGCTAGAAGAGGGGGCAAAAGCACAGATACGCAGTATTTT.

The rearrangement joins TRBV10-3 to TRBJ2-7, with TRBD1 matching 9 bases. Losses at the gene ends were 10 bases for V and 7 bases for J; bases not matched to a gene: 14. The length of the CDR3 is 14 residues. Germline V gene data show CDR1 as ENHRY and CDR2 as SYGVKD. The CDR3: CATEGGTGTREQYF. The DNA of the CDR3 is TGTGCCACCGAGGGCGGGACAGGGACGCGTGAGCAGTACTTC.